This T cell receptor (beta chain) was obtained from a study of T cells in Graves' hyperthyroidism and ophthalmopathy. Orbital computed tomography, thyroid ultrasound, serum thyroxine and TRAb, and clinical symptoms together informed the diagnoses. Fresh peripheral blood, around 10 ml, yielded the PBMCs. Amplification targeted TCR beta CDR3 regions from RNA transcripts. First-round RT-PCR with HTBI primers amplified the TCR CDR3 region. TCRdb analysed the multiplex PCR reads with MiXCR anew, one entry per CDR3 protein. The sample records about 560,000 distinct CDR3 sequences, about a sixth being singletons. This clonotype was detected many times. The CDR3 has 16 amino acids. V dropped 6 bases and J dropped 4 bases, with 21 bases sitting between them.

V gene TRBV12-3 or TRBV12-4 combines with J gene TRBJ1-1; D is uncertain. The source is a woman younger than 35 with Graves' hyperthyroidism. The specimen sequenced was blood. The CDR3 bases are TGTGCCAGCAGCCCCCTTTGGTACTGGATGAGCACTGAAGCTTTCTTT. Its protein is CASSPLWYWMSTEAFF.